A single sample gave rise to the 11 T cell receptor beta chains below, sequenced in a study of OX40 agonist ivuxolimab in advanced cancers. The data were produced by immunoSEQ multiplex PCR, yet TCRdb's version contains in-frame clones alone and is incomplete. This table holds around 56,000 clones, about 89% found once. The sample in question was CD4+ or CD8+ T cells sorted from blood, obtained in a trial of the OX40 agonist ivuxolimab. All receptors come from an adult with an advanced solid tumor such as melanoma, head and neck, liver or kidney cancer.

The rearrangement uses TRBV18 and TRBJ2-7, with TRBD1 identical over 7 bases. Trimming cost V 2 bases and J 0 bases; bases outside gene matches: 1. CDR1 is KGHSH, CDR2 LQKENI, per germline. The CDR3 sequence is 14 residues long. The CDR3 loop reads CASSPGQDSYEQYF. The CDR3, as DNA: TGTGCCAGCTCACCAGGACAGGACTCCTACGAGCAGTACTTC.

This rearrangement joins TRBV10-3 to TRBJ2-1; a possible D gene is TRBD2 (5 bases). The V gene's germline CDR1 is ENHRY and CDR2 SYGVKD. Trimming shortened V by 4 bases and J by 7 bases, and 11 bases separated the two germline ends. This CDR3 is 13 amino acids long. CDR3 coding DNA: TGTGCCATCAGTGTAATTCGGGAAAATGAGCAGTTCTTC. Encoded protein: CAISVIRENEQFF.

This chain connects TRBV27 to TRBJ2-7; D possibly corresponds to TRBD1 (5 bases). V lost 6 bases and J lost 3, with 12 bases in between. Germline V CDR1 and CDR2: MNHEY, SMNVEV (reference sequence). The length of the CDR3 is 13 residues. Here the CDR3 DNA reads TGTGCCAGCAGCCTAGGACACATCTACGAGCAGTACTTC. Translation gives CASSLGHIYEQYF.

V gene TRBV11-2 combines with J gene TRBJ2-2; no clear D. The germline gives CDR1 SGHAT, CDR2 FQNNGV. The CDR3 has 14 residues. Trimming removed 0 bases from V and 3 bases from J, with 5 bases in between. The CDR3 region has the DNA TGTGCCAGCAGCTTAGATCCAGACACCGGGGAGCTGTTTTTT. It encodes CASSLDPDTGELFF.

V is TRBV5-1 and J is TRBJ2-7, with TRBD1 matching over 9 bases. Germline V gene data show CDR1 as SGHRS and CDR2 as YFSETQ. The CDR3 length is 15 residues. Trimming cost V 3 bases and J 5 bases; bases outside gene matches: 9. This CDR3 reads CASSSSGQGMDEQYF. CDR3 nucleotides: TGCGCCAGCAGCTCATCCGGACAGGGGATGGACGAGCAGTACTTC. The full variable domain, rest sourced from reference TRBV5-1 and TRBJ2-7, is KAGVTQTPRYLIKTRGQQVTLSCSPISGHRSVSWYQQTPGQGLQFLFEYFSETQRNKGNFPGRFSGRQFSNSRSEMNVSTLELGDSALYLCASSSSGQGMDEQYFGPGTRLTVT.

This clone has a handful of counts. This chain joins TRBV6-5 and TRBJ2-1; 7 nucleotides align to TRBD1. The CDR3 has 13 amino acids. Germline V gene sequence: CDR1 MNHEY, CDR2 SVGAGI. The V gene end was trimmed by 6 bases and the J gene end by 9 bases; junction bases not matched to a gene: 8. Here the CDR3 reads CASRVTGAGEQFF. CDR3 sequence (DNA): TGTGCCAGCAGGGTTACAGGGGCCGGTGAGCAGTTCTTC.

V usage is TRBV15 and J usage is TRBJ2-7; D remains ambiguous. CDR1 is LNHNV, CDR2 YYDKDF, per germline (reference sequence). V lost 4 bases, J lost 4 bases, and 8 bases lay in between. The CDR3 runs 12 residues. CDR3: CATSTDGYEQYF. CDR3 sequence (DNA): TGTGCCACCAGCACCGACGGTTACGAGCAGTACTTC.

V usage is TRBV27 and J usage is TRBJ2-2; the D is unclear. The V gene lost 3 bases and the J gene lost 0 bases, with 8 bases spanning the gap. The germline CDR1 and CDR2 sequences are MNHEY and SMNVEV (reference sequence). CDR3 length: 15 residues. The CDR3 sequence is CASSFFYANTGELFF. CDR3 sequence (DNA): TGTGCCAGCAGTTTCTTCTATGCGAACACCGGGGAGCTGTTTTTT.

V gene TRBV5-1 combines with J gene TRBJ2-7; 7 bases match TRBD1. The V and J ends lost 4 bases and 3 bases, in that order; junction bases with no gene match: 7. CDR3 length equals 14 residues. Germline CDR1 is SGHRS and CDR2 is YFSETQ. DNA for the CDR3: TGCGCCAGCAGCCGGCCCGACAGGGACTACGAGCAGTACTTC. It is translated as CASSRPDRDYEQYF.

This clone was found a few times. This chain uses TRBV28 with TRBJ2-7; TRBD1 aligns across 8 bases. This CDR3 comprises 13 residues. V gave up 5 bases and J gave up 3 bases; unmatched junction bases: 3. Germline values: CDR1 MDHEN, CDR2 SYDVKM. In DNA form, the CDR3 reads TGTGCCAGCAGTGTCAGGGGGCGCTACGAGCAGTACTTC. It encodes CASSVRGRYEQYF.

CDR3 sequence (DNA): TGTGCCAGTAGCAAGCGGGAGGGCGTGGGCACAGATACGCAGTATTTT. This encodes CASSKREGVGTDTQYF. The V call is TRBV19, the J call TRBJ2-3, with TRBD2 matching over 10 bases. CDR1 is LNHDA, CDR2 SQIVND, per germline (reference sequence). V shed 6 bases, J shed 1 base, and the junction held 7 bases outside the gene matches. The CDR3 spans 16 residues.